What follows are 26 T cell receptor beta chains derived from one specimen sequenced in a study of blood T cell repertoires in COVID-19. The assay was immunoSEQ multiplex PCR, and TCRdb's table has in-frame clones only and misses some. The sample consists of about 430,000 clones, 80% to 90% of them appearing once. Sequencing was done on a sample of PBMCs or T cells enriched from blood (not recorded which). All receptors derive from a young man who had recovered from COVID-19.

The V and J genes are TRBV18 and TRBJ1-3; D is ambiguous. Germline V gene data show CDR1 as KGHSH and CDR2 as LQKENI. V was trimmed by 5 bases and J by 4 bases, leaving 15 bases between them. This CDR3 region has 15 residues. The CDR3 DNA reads TGTGCCAGCTCAGTTAGTGGTCAAGCCGGAAACACCATATATTTT. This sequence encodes CASSVSGQAGNTIYF.

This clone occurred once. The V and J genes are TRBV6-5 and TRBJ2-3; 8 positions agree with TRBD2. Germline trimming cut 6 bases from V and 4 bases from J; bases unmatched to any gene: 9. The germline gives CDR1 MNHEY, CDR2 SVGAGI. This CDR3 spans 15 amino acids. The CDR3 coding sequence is TGTGCCAGCAGCGGAGCGGGAGTCTTCGCAGATACGCAGTATTTT. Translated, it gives CASSGAGVFADTQYF.

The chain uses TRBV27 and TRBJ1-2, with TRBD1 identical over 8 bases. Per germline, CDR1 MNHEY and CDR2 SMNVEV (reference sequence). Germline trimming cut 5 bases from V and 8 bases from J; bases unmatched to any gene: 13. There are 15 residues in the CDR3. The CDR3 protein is CASSRDRITPGGYTF. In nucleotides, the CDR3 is TGTGCCAGCAGTCGGGACAGGATAACCCCAGGGGGCTACACCTTC.

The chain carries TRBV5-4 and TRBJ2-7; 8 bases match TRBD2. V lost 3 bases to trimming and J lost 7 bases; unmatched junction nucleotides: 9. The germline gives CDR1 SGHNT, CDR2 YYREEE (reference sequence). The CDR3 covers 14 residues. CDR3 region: CASSYIAGKGEQYF. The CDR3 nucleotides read TGTGCCAGCAGCTATATAGCGGGAAAGGGTGAGCAGTACTTC.

The CDR3 sequence is CASSATSGRGIDTQYF. The CDR3 nucleotides read TGTGCCAGCAGCGCAACTAGCGGGAGAGGGATAGATACGCAGTATTTT. The chain links TRBV5-6 to TRBJ2-3; 11 bases fit TRBD2. CDR3 length: 16 amino acids. With V trimmed by 4 bases and J by 5 bases, 9 bases remained unmatched. The V gene's germline CDR1 is SGHDT and CDR2 YYEEEE.

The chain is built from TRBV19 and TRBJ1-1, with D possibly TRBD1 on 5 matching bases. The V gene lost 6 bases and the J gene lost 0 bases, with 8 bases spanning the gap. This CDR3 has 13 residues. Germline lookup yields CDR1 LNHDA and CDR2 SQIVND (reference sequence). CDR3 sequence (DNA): TGTGCCAGTAGGGACACCATGAACACTGAAGCTTTCTTT. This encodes CASRDTMNTEAFF.

This CDR3 reads CASSFDNEQFF. As DNA, the CDR3 is TGTGCCAGCAGCTTCGACAATGAGCAGTTCTTC. The V and J genes are TRBV7-9 and TRBJ2-1; D is undetermined. The germline V gene encodes CDR1 SEHNR and CDR2 FQNEAQ (reference sequence). Trimming removed 3 bases at V and 5 bases at J, with 2 bases between. The CDR3 covers 11 residues.

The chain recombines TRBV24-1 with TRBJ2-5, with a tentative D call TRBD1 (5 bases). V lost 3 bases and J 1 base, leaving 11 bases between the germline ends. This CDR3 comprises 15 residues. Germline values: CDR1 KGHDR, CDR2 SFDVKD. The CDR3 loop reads CATSDQGFRQETQYF. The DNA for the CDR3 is TGTGCCACCAGTGATCAGGGATTTCGCCAAGAGACCCAGTACTTC.

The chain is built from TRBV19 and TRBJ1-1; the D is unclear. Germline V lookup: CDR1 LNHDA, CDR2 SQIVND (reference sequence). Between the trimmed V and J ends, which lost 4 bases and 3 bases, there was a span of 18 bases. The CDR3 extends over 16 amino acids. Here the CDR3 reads CASSKRRSGWDTEAFF. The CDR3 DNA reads TGTGCCAGTAGTAAAAGGAGGTCTGGGTGGGACACTGAAGCTTTCTTT.

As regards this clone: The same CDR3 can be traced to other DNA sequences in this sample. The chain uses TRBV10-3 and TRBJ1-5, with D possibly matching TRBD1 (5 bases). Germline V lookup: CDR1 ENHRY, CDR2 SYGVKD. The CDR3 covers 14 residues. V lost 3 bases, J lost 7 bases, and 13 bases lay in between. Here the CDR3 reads CAISDSGGDQPQHF. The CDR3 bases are TGTGCCATCAGTGACTCGGGGGGGGACCAGCCCCAGCATTTT.

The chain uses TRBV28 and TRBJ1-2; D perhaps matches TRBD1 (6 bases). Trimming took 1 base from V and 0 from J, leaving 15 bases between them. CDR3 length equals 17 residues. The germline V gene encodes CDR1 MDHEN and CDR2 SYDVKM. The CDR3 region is CASSLLGANLPNYGYTF. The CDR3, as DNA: TGTGCCAGCAGTTTATTGGGGGCCAACCTCCCTAACTATGGCTACACCTTC.

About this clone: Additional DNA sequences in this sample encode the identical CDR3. The CDR3 sequence is CASSTPGQGNYGYTF. The CDR3 nucleotides read TGTGCCAGTAGTACCCCGGGACAGGGGAACTATGGCTACACCTTC. The chain is built from TRBV19 and TRBJ1-2; 10 nucleotides match TRBD1. The CDR3 sequence is 15 residues long. CDR1 is LNHDA and CDR2 is SQIVND in the germline V gene (reference sequence). The J segment lost 2 bases and the V segment lost 4 bases, leaving 4 bases of the junction unmatched.

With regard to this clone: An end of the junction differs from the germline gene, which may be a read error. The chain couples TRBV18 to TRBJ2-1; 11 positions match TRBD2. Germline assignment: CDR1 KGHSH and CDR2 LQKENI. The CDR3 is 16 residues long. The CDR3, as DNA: TGTGCCAGCTCAGCCCGTACTAGCGGGAGCTACGATGAGCAGTTCTTC. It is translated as CASSARTSGSYDEQFF.

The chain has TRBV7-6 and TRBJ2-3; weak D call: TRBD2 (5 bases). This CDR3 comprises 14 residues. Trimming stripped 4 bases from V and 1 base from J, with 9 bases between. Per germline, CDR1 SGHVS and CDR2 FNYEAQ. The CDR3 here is CASSSGVGTDTQYF. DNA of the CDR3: TGTGCCAGCAGCTCCGGGGTGGGCACAGATACGCAGTATTTT.

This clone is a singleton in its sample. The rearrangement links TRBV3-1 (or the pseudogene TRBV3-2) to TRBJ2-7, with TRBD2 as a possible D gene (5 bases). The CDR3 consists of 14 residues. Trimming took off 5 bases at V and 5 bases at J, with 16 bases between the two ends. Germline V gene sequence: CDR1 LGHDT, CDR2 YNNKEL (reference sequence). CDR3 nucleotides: TGTGCCAGCAGCTTCTCGGACTCGGGTAACGAGCAGTACTTC. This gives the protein CASSFSDSGNEQYF.

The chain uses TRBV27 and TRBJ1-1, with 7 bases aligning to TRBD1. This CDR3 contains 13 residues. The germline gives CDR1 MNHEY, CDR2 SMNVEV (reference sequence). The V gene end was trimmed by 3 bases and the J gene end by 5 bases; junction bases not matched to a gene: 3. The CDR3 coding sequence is TGTGCCAGCAGTTTCAGGGGACAGACTGAAGCTTTCTTT. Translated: CASSFRGQTEAFF.

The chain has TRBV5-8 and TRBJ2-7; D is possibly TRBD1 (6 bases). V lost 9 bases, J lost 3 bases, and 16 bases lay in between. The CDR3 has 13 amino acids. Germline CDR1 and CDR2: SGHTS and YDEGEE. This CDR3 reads CAIQGGGGYEQYF. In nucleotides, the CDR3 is TGTGCCATCCAGGGTGGGGGCGGCTACGAGCAGTACTTC.

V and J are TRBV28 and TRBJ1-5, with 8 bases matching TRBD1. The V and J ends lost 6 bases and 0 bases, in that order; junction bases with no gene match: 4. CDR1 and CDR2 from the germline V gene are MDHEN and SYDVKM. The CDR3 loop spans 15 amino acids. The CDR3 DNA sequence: TGTGCCAGCAGGGACAGGGTCTATAGCAATCAGCCCCAGCATTTT. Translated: CASRDRVYSNQPQHF.

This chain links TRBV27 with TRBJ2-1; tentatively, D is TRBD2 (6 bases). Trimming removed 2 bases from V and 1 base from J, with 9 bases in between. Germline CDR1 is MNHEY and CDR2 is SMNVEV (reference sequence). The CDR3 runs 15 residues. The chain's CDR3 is CASSLGGSSYNEQFF. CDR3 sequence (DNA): TGTGCCAGCAGTTTAGGGGGGTCGTCCTACAATGAGCAGTTCTTC.

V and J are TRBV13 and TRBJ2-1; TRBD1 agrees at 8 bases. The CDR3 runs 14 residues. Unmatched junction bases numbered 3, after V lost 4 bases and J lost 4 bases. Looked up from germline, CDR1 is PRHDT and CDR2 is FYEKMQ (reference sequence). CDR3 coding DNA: TGTGCCAGCAGCTACGGACAGGGTTACAATGAGCAGTTCTTC. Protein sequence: CASSYGQGYNEQFF.

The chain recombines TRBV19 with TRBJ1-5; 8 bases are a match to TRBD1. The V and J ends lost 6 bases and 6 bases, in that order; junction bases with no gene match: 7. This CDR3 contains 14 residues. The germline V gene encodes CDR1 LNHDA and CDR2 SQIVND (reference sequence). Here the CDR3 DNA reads TGTGCCAGTAGCACGACAGGGGAGGGTCAGCCCCAGCATTTT. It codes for CASSTTGEGQPQHF.

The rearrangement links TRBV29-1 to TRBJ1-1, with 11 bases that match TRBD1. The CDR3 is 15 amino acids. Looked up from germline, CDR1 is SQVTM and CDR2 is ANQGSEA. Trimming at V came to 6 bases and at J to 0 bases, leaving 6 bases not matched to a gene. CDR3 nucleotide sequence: TGCAGCGTCACCGGGACAGGGGGATTGAACACTGAAGCTTTCTTT. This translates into CSVTGTGGLNTEAFF.

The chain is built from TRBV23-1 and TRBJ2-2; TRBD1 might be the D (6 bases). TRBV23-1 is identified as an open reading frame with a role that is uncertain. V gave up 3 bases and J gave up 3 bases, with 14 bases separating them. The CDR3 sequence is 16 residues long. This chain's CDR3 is CASSHAYRVHTGELFF. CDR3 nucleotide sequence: TGCGCCAGCAGTCATGCCTACAGGGTTCACACCGGGGAGCTGTTTTTT.

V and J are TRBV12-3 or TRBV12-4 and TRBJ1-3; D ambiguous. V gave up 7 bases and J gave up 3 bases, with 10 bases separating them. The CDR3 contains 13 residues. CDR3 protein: CASTLLSGNTIYF. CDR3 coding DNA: TGTGCCAGCACCTTGCTGAGTGGAAACACCATATATTTT.

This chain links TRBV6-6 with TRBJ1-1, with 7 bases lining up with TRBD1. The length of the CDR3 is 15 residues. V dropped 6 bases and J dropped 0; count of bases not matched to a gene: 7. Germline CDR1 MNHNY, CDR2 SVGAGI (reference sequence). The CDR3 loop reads CASSTRQGMNTEAFF. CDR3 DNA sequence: TGTGCCAGCAGCACCCGACAGGGCATGAACACTGAAGCTTTCTTT.

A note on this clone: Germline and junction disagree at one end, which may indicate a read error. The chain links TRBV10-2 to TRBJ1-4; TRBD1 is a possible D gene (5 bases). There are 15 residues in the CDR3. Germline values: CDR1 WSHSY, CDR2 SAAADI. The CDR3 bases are TGCGCCAGCCGTGATGGGGCTGCAACTAATGAAAAACTGTTTTTT. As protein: CASRDGAATNEKLFF.